These 19 T cell receptor beta chains originate from one sample sequenced in a study of CD8 T cells in ankylosing spondylitis listed by TCRdb under 2017. The paper as a whole reports these results and caveats: A TCR beta motif of several highly homologous amino acid variants appeared characteristic of blood from ankylosing spondylitis patients.

Library prep was done by 5' RACE. Sequencer: Illumina HiSeq 2500. TCRdb handled the public reads itself, with Q25 trimming in fastp and clone calling in MiXCR, and kept productive beta chains. Every CDR3 protein is listed once, alongside the most common genes and DNA of its rows. In this sample the table shows over 450,000 distinct CDR3 sequences, about 13% of which occur a single time. The ten largest clones represent under 7.5% of the sample. Their cognate antigens are unknown. Sequenced input: blood, either unsorted or a sorted T cell fraction (not recorded which). These receptors came from a male donor with ankylosing spondylitis.

This clonotype appeared many times. This rearrangement joins TRBV12-3 or TRBV12-4 to TRBJ2-7; the D gene could be TRBD1 or TRBD2 (5 bases each). The V end was cut by 4 bases, the J end by 2 bases, with 9 bases between. CDR3 size: 13 residues. The CDR3: CASSSGRTYEQYF. The DNA for the CDR3 is TGTGCCAGCAGTTCGGGACGGACCTACGAGCAGTACTTC.

This clonotype was detected a few times. This chain joins TRBV28 and TRBJ1-5; no clear D gene. Looked up from germline, CDR1 is MDHEN and CDR2 is SYDVKM. CDR3 length: 11 amino acids. Trimming removed 7 bases from V and 12 bases from J, with 13 bases in between. The CDR3 region has the DNA TGTGCCAGCACCTATGCGGGTTTCCAGCATTTT. Protein: CASTYAGFQHF. The full variable domain, with the rest looked up from reference TRBV28 and TRBJ1-5, is DVKVTQSSRYLVKRTGEKVFLECVQDMDHENMFWYRQDPGLGLRLIYFSYDVKMKEKGDIPEGYSVSREKKERFSLILESASTNQTSMYLCASTYAGFQHFGDGTRLSIL.

The rearrangement uses TRBV6-1 and TRBJ2-5; D is perhaps TRBD1 (5 bases). Germline V gene lookup returns CDR1 MNHNS and CDR2 SASEGT. CDR3 size: 15 residues. The V end lost 5 bases, the J end lost 3 bases, and 16 bases lay between the germline ends. The CDR3 spells CASSPQALSKETQYF. CDR3 DNA: TGTGCCAGCAGTCCACAGGCCCTCTCGAAAGAGACCCAGTACTTC.

J is TRBJ1-6 and V is TRBV18; D is possibly TRBD1 (5 bases). Germline V gives CDR1 KGHSH, CDR2 LQKENI. The CDR3 is made up of 16 amino acids. V was shortened by 4 bases and J by 6 bases, with 16 bases between the two germline ends. CDR3 in DNA: TGTGCCAGCTCACTTACCGCAGGGTCTGGTAATTCACCCCTCCACTTT. This encodes CASSLTAGSGNSPLHF.

This clonotype turned up a few times. The chain links TRBV12-3 or TRBV12-4 to TRBJ2-7; 13 bases are shared with TRBD2. J was trimmed by 2 bases and V by 5 bases; bases with no gene match: 3. The CDR3 loop spans 15 amino acids. CDR3 in DNA: TGTGCCAGCAGTCGACTAGCGGGGGGAACCTACGAGCAGTACGTC. Protein product: CASSRLAGGTYEQYV.

This chain connects TRBV19 to TRBJ2-1, with TRBD2 identical over 7 bases. The CDR3 contains 16 residues. V was pared by 5 bases and J by 0 bases, with 7 bases of the junction left unmatched. Germline V lookup: CDR1 LNHDA, CDR2 SQIVND (reference sequence). In DNA, the CDR3 is TGTGCCAGTAGTTTTAGACTAGCCGCCTCCTACAATGAGCAGTTCTTC. Protein product: CASSFRLAASYNEQFF.

The sample holds a few counts of this clonotype. The rearrangement uses TRBV7-9 and TRBJ2-7; D not certain. Trimming removed 4 bases from V and 3 bases from J, with 10 bases in between. Germline V gene sequence: CDR1 SEHNR, CDR2 FQNEAQ (reference sequence). The CDR3 runs 13 residues. Here the CDR3 DNA reads TGTGCCAGCAGCTCGGACCCAGACTACGAGCAGTACTTC. Translating gives CASSSDPDYEQYF.

A remark on this clonotype: The final CDR3 position lacks the conserved phenylalanine or tryptophan, pointing to a likely read error. This sequence joins TRBV4-1 and TRBJ2-2, with 7 nucleotides matching TRBD2. The J segment lost 2 bases and the V segment lost 4 bases, leaving 4 bases of the junction unmatched. Germline V gene lookup returns CDR1 MGHRA and CDR2 YSYEKL. This CDR3 has 15 amino acids. In nucleotides, the CDR3 is TGCGCCAGCAGCCCTGGACTAGTTAACACCGGGGAGCTGTTTCTT. Translation: CASSPGLVNTGELFL.

The rearrangement links TRBV25-1 to TRBJ2-7; 8 bases agree with TRBD1. The germline gives CDR1 MGHDK, CDR2 SYGVNS. Trimming took 4 bases from V and 2 from J; bases not matched to a gene: 7. The CDR3 contains 15 residues. CDR3 DNA sequence: TGTGCCAGCAGTGGTCAACAGGGGGTACCCTACGAGCAGTACTTC. Amino acid sequence: CASSGQQGVPYEQYF.

This clonotype was found a few times. This chain links TRBV3-1 with TRBJ2-3; weak D call: TRBD2 (6 bases). Germline CDR1 is LGHDT and CDR2 is YNNKEL (reference sequence). The CDR3 spans 11 residues. V was shortened by 8 bases and J by 9 bases, with 12 bases between the two germline ends. The CDR3 DNA reads TGTGCCAGCGGGGGGAGTTTCACGCAGTATTTT. Encoded protein: CASGGSFTQYF.

This chain connects TRBV7-2 to TRBJ2-2; 9 bases are a match to TRBD2. V shed 9 bases and J 3 bases; nucleotides not matched to a gene: 8. The CDR3 covers 15 residues. Germline V gene data show CDR1 as SGHTA and CDR2 as FQGNSA. CDR3 loop: CASLGGLADTGELFF. As DNA, the CDR3 is TGTGCCAGTTTGGGGGGACTAGCCGACACCGGGGAGCTGTTTTTT.

This rearrangement joins TRBV19 to TRBJ2-5, with D maybe TRBD2 (5 bases). Trimming left V 6 bases short and J 5 bases short, with 10 bases between. The CDR3 runs to 12 residues. Per germline, CDR1 LNHDA and CDR2 SQIVND (reference sequence). CDR3 DNA sequence: TGTGCCAGTAGCGGGCCTAGCGAGACCCAGTACTTC. Its translation is CASSGPSETQYF.

The genes are TRBV20-1 and TRBJ2-5; D ambiguous. CDR1 is DFQATT, CDR2 SNEGSKA, per germline (reference sequence). The CDR3 runs 12 residues. Trimming removed 0 bases at V and 2 bases at J, with 4 bases between. This CDR3 reads CSAREAQETQYF. CDR3 coding DNA: TGCAGTGCTAGAGAGGCACAAGAGACCCAGTACTTC.

This clonotype occurred a few times. The V call is TRBV24-1, the J call TRBJ2-7; D may be TRBD1 (5 bases). Deletions cut 4 bases from V and 2 bases from J, with 8 bases between. Per germline, CDR1 KGHDR and CDR2 SFDVKD. The CDR3 length is 13 residues. The CDR3 DNA is TGTGCCACCAGTGACCAGGGAACCTACGAGCAGTACTTC. Its protein product is CATSDQGTYEQYF.

This rearrangement joins TRBV24-1 to TRBJ1-2; 9 bases are shared with TRBD1. Germline trimming cut 5 bases from V and 0 bases from J; bases unmatched to any gene: 12. Germline assignment: CDR1 KGHDR and CDR2 SFDVKD. The CDR3 contains 18 residues. CDR3 coding DNA: TGTGCCACCAGTGGGCATACAGGGGGCCACGGAGCTAACTATGGCTACACCTTC. Its translation: CATSGHTGGHGANYGYTF.

This clonotype occurred a few times. The chain carries TRBV20-1 and TRBJ2-7; D gene ambiguous. Per germline, CDR1 DFQATT and CDR2 SNEGSKA (reference sequence). The CDR3 sequence is 12 residues long. Trimming removed 3 bases at V and 0 bases at J, with 6 bases between. The CDR3 loop is CSASDNSYEQYF. CDR3 sequence (DNA): TGCAGTGCTAGCGACAACTCCTACGAGCAGTACTTC.

This clonotype was detected ten times or more. The chain is built from TRBV5-1 and TRBJ1-2; a weak D match, TRBD1 (6 bases). Germline V CDR1 and CDR2: SGHRS, YFSETQ. The CDR3 is 18 residues long. With 2 bases removed from V and 0 bases from J, the gap between germline ends came to 20 bases. CDR3 region: CASSFRTAPLEANYGYTF. The CDR3 DNA reads as TGCGCCAGCAGCTTCCGGACAGCCCCGCTGGAAGCTAACTATGGCTACACCTTC.

This clonotype appeared a few times. V and J are TRBV20-1 and TRBJ1-5; no reliable D call. Between the trimmed V and J ends, which lost 6 bases and 0 bases, there was a span of 15 bases. Per the germline V gene, CDR1 is DFQATT and CDR2 is SNEGSKA (reference sequence). The CDR3 has 15 amino acids. In DNA, the CDR3 is TGCAGTGCCGGGCTAATGAGGGATAGCAATCAGCCCCAGCATTTT. Residues: CSAGLMRDSNQPQHF.

This clonotype was seen a few times. The chain has TRBV12-3 or TRBV12-4 and TRBJ1-6, with D possibly matching TRBD1 (6 bases). This CDR3 has 14 residues. Deletions cut 4 bases from V and 3 bases from J, with 7 bases between. This chain's CDR3 is CASSWTVYNSPLHF. CDR3 nucleotides: TGTGCCAGCAGTTGGACAGTCTATAATTCACCCCTCCACTTT.